This record covers a single TCR beta chain. What it binds is unknown. The sample comes from a study of beta chain features in type 1 diabetes. Overall study: Some 99 million sorted cells were examined across all samples. General study points: Shortening that was moderate but significant affected the TCRB CDR3s of Type 1 diabetes patients in all four CD4+ subsets.

The CDR3 is 13 amino acids. CDR1 and CDR2 (germline): MNHEY, SMNVEV (reference sequence). Trimming cost V 7 bases and J 10 bases, with 19 bases left between them. Expressed TCRB transcripts were sequenced, since all the RNA that had been isolated was reverse transcribed. Here immunoSEQ multiplex PCR was the method, and the copy in TCRdb shows in-frame clones only, minus some. The sample yields a few hundred thousand clones, approximately 15% seen once. J is TRBJ1-1 and V is TRBV27, with D unresolved. This receptor was taken from a man younger than 30 with type 1 diabetes. Sequences were obtained from naive CD4+ T cells from blood. The CDR3 reads CASIARSGLVAFF. The CDR3 DNA sequence: TGTGCCAGCATCGCGCGCTCGGGATTGGTAGCTTTCTTT.